Shown below are 2 T cell receptor beta chains from a single sample sequenced in a study of a mutant IDH1 vaccine in newly diagnosed glioma. Here immunoSEQ multiplex PCR was the method, and the copy in TCRdb shows in-frame clones only, minus some. The data contain tens of thousands of clones, roughly 80% of them singletons. Noted time point: baseline, week 1 (first vaccination visit). The treatment is: pre-vaccination baseline after standard-of-care therapy. The specimen comprised PBMCs, sampled from a glioma patient treated with radiotherapy, temozolomide or both. These receptors all come from a man aged 35-49 years with glioma. Some clones in this sample may be carry-over from other donors' samples.

The chain recombines TRBV5-4 with TRBJ1-3; D is ambiguous. The V and J ends lost 3 bases and 2 bases respectively, with 12 bases between them. CDR1 is SGHNT and CDR2 is YYREEE in the germline V gene (reference sequence). The CDR3 is made up of 15 amino acids. The CDR3 is CASSSAGRAGNTIYF. CDR3 nucleotides: TGTGCCAGCAGCTCCGCCGGGAGGGCTGGAAACACCATATATTTT.

The J gene is TRBJ1-2, the V gene TRBV2, with a tentative D call TRBD1 (6 bases). V was pared by 5 bases and J by 6 bases, with 10 bases between. This CDR3 has 12 residues. CDR1 is SNHLY and CDR2 is FYNNEI in the germline V gene. Here the CDR3 reads CASSIWTDGYTF. The CDR3 DNA follows: TGTGCCAGCAGTATTTGGACAGATGGCTACACCTTC.